This TCR beta chain is drawn from a study of T cells in Graves' hyperthyroidism and ophthalmopathy. Out of 10 ml of fresh peripheral blood came the PBMCs. This clonotype was recorded a few times. RNA transcripts provided the source from which TCR beta CDR3 regions were amplified. HTBI primers were the set used in a first-round RT-PCR of the TCR CDR3. TCRdb analysed the multiplex PCR reads with MiXCR anew, one entry per CDR3 protein. The repertoire holds hundreds of thousands of distinct CDR3 sequences, about 15% seen once, with 11% to 15% in the top ten. V was clipped by 2 bases and J by 4 bases, with 14 bases between them. Germline V gives CDR1 MNHNY, CDR2 SVGAGI (reference sequence). CDR3 length: 15 residues.

This chain joins TRBV6-6 and TRBJ1-2, with no clear D. The sequencing input was blood. This receptor was taken from a woman between 18 and 30 years old with Graves' hyperthyroidism. Written as DNA, the CDR3 is TGTGCCAGCAGTTACCCCCGCTCCGGGATCTATGGCTACACCTTC. This codes for CASSYPRSGIYGYTF.